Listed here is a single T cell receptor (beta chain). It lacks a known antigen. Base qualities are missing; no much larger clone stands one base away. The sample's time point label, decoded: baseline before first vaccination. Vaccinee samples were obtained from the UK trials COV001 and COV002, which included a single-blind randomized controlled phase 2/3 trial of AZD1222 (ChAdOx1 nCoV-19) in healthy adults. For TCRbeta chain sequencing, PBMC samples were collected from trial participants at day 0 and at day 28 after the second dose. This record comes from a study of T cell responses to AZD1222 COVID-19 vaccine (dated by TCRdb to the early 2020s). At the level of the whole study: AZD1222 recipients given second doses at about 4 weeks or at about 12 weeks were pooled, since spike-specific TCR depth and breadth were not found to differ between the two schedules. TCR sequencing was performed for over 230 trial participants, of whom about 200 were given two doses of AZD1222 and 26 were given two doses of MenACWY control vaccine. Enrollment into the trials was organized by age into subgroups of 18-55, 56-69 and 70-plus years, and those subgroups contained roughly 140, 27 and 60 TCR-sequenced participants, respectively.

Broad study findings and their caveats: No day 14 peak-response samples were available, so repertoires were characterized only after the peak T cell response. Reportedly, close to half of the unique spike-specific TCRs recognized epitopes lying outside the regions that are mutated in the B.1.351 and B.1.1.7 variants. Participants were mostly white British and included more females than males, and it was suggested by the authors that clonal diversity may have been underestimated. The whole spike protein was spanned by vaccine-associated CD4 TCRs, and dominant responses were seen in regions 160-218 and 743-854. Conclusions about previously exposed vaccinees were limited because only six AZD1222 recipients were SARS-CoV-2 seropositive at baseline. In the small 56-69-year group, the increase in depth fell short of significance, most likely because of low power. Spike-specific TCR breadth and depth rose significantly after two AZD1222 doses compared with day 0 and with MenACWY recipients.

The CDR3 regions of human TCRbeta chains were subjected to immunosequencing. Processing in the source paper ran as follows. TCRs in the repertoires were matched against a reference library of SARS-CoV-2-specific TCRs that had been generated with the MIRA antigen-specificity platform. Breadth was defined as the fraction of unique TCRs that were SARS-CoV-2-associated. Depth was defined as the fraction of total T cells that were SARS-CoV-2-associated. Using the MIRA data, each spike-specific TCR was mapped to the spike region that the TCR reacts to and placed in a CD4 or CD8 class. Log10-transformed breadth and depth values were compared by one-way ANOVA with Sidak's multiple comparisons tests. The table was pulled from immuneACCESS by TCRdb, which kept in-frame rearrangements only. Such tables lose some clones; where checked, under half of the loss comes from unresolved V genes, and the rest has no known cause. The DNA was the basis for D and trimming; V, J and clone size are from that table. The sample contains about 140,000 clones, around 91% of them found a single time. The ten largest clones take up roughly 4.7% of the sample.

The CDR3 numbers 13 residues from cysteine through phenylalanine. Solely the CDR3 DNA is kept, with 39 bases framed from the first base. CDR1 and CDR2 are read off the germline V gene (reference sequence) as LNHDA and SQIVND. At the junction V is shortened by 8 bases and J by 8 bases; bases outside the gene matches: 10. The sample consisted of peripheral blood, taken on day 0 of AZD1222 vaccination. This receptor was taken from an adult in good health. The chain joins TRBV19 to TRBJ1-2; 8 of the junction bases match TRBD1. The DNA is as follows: TGTGCCAGTTGCCCCCAGGGGGCGGGAGGCTACACCTTC. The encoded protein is CASCPQGAGGYTF.